This T cell receptor (beta chain) was recovered during a study of T cells in Graves' hyperthyroidism and ophthalmopathy. Study results and limitations: Blood shared most expanded thyroid clonotypes above 0.001.

CDR1 and CDR2 from the germline V gene are SGHNT and YYREEE (reference sequence). Trimming shortened V by 4 bases and J by 6 bases, and 11 bases separated the two germline ends. The CDR3 extends over 13 amino acids. With respect to this clonotype: Its specificity is unknown.

Researchers defined stable Graves' hyperthyroidism as no ophthalmopathy progression within 18 months. TCR beta CDR3 sequences were amplified from RNA transcripts. Primed by the HTBI set, a first-round RT-PCR was run on the TCR CDR3. TCRdb re-called the multiplex PCR reads through MiXCR, storing one row per CDR3 protein. The data show under 250,000 distinct CDR3 sequences, under 20% seen once. This receptor was taken from a man between 45 and 60 years old with Graves' hyperthyroidism. The sample was blood. The V call is TRBV5-4, the J call TRBJ2-1; no firm D call. CDR3 sequence: CASSGVPSNEQFF. CDR3 nucleotide sequence: TGTGCCAGCAGCGGGGTCCCGAGCAATGAGCAGTTCTTC.